This T cell receptor (beta chain) was observed in a study of tumor-infiltrating lymphocytes in primary liver carcinoma. Between about 18 and 33 mg of unsorted bulk tissue served as the source from which RNA and DNA were co-extracted. This CDR3 has 15 residues. In germline, CDR1 is SGHVS, CDR2 FQNEAQ. This clonotype was picked up one time. At one end, the junction sequence differs from germline, possibly due to a read error. TCR beta cDNA was made from 400 to 500 ng total RNA with a constant-region primer. Construction of TCR beta libraries relied on three successive nested multiplex PCR rounds employing slightly modified ARM-PCR. A C-beta reverse primer and TRBV1-TRBV30 forward primers served in each of the first two PCR rounds, at 10 cycles apiece. MiXCR, run by TCRdb on the multiplex PCR reads, gives a single entry per CDR3 protein. This table has 100,000 or so distinct CDR3 sequences, 80% to 85% appearing once.

Input material: liver tumor tissue from sampling region 3. The sample's subset: tumor region T3, left-lateral pole. The rearrangement joins TRBV7-8 to TRBJ2-3; TRBD2 is a possible D gene (5 bases). This receptor was identified in a man aged 35 to 55 with primary liver carcinoma and hepatitis B virus infection. The CDR3 sequence: CTSNPLRTLTDTQYF. The CDR3 DNA reads as TGTACCAGCAACCCCCTTAGGACTCTCACAGATACGCAGTATTTT.